This TCR beta chain was recorded in a study of CD8 T cells in ankylosing spondylitis. As to this clonotype: Its matching antigen is unknown.

Overall study results and limits: Disease-linked clones were found to be CD8+ and relatively rare in peripheral blood. For ankylosing spondylitis blood, a TCR beta motif of several highly homologous variants appeared characteristic.

V was pared by 8 bases and J by 7 bases, with 11 bases of the junction left unmatched. The CDR3 loop spans 14 amino acids. Germline values: CDR1 SNHLY, CDR2 FYNNEI. TCRdb passed the 5' RACE reads through MiXCR, listing each CDR3 protein once. The sample lists about 540,000 distinct CDR3 sequences, 12% occurring once. Specimen: blood, either unsorted or a sorted T cell fraction (not recorded which). This TCR was sampled from a male donor with ankylosing spondylitis. V gene TRBV2 combines with J gene TRBJ2-5; 9 bases agree with TRBD2. The CDR3 nucleotides read TGTGCCAGCTTTATAAGCGGGAGGAGCGGGACCCAGTACTTC. Amino acids: CASFISGRSGTQYF.